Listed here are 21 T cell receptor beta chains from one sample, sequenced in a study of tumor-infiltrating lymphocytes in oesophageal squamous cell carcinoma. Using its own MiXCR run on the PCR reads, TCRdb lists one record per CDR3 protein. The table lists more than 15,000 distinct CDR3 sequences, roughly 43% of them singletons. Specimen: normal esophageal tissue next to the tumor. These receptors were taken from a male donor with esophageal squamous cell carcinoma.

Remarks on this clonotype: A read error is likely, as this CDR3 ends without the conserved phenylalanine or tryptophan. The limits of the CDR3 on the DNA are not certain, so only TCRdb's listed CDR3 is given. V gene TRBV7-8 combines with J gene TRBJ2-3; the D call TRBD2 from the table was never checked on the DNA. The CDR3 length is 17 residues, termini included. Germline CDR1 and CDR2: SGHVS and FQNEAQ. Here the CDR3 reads CASSHGTSGDNEQFFGP.

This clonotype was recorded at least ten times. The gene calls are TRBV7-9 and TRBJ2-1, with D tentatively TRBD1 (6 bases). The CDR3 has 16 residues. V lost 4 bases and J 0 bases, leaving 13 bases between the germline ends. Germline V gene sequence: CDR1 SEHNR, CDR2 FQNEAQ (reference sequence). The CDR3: CASSSWTVSSYNEQFF. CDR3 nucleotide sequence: TGTGCCAGCAGCTCCTGGACAGTGAGCTCCTACAATGAGCAGTTCTTC. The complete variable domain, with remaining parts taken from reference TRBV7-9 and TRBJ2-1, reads DTGVSQNPRHKITKRGQNVTFRCDPISEHNRLYWYRQTLGQGPEFLTYFQNEAQLEKSRLLSDRFSAERPKGSFSTLEIQRTEQGDSAMYLCASSSWTVSSYNEQFFGPGTRLTVL.

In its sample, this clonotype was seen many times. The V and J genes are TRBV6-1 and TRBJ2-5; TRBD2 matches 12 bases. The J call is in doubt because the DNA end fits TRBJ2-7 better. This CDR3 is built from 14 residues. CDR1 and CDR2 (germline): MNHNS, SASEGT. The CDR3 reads CASRTSGRLYEQYF. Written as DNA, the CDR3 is TGTGCCAGCAGAACTAGCGGGAGGCTATACGAGCAGTACTTC.

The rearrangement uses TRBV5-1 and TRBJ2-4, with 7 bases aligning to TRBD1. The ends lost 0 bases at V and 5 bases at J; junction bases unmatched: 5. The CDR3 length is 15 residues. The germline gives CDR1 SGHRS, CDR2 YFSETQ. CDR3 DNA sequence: TGCGCCAGCAGCTTGGCAGGGGGATTAGAAAACATTCAGTACTTC. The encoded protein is CASSLAGGLENIQYF.

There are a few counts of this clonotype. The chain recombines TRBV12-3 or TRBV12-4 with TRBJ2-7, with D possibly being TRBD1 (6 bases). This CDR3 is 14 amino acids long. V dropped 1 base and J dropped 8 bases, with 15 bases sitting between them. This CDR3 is CASSLDAQGTKQYF. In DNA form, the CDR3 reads TGTGCCAGCAGTTTAGATGCCCAGGGGACGAAGCAGTACTTC.

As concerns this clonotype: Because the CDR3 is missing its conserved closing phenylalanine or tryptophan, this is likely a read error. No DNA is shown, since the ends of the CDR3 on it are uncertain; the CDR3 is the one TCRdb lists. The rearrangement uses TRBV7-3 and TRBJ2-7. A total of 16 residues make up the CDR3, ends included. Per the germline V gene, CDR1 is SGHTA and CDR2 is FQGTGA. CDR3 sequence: CASSLDASYNEQFFGS.

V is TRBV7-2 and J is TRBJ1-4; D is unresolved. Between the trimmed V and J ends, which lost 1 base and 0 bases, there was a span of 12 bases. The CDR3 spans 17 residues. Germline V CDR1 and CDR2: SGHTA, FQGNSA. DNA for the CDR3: TGTGCCAGCAGCTTAGTGGTCAGCCTCGCAACTAATGAAAAACTGTTTTTT. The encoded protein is CASSLVVSLATNEKLFF.

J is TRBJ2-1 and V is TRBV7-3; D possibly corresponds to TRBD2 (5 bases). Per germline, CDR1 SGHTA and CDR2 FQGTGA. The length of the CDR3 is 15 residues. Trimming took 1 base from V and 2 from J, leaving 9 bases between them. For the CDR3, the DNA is TGTGCCAGCAGCTTAAGGGAGACCCCCTACAATGAGCAGTTCTTC. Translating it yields CASSLRETPYNEQFF.

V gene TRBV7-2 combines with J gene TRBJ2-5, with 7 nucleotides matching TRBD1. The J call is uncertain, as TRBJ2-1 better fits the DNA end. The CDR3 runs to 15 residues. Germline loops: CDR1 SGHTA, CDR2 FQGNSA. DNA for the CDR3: TGTGCCAGCAGCTATAGGACAGGCGCAGCGAATGAGCAGTTCTTC. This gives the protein CASSYRTGAANEQFF.

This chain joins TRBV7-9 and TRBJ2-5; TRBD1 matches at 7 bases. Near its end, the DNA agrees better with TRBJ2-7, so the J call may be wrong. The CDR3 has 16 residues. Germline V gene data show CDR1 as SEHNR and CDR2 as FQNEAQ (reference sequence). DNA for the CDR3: TGTGCCAGCAGCTTAGATTGGACAGGAGTGCTCTACGAGCAGTACTTC. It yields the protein CASSLDWTGVLYEQYF.

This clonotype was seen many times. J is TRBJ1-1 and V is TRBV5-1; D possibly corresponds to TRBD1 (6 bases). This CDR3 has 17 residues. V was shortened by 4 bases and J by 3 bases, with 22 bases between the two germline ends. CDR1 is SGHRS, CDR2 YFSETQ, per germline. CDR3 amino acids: CASSPLAPTGPHTEAFF. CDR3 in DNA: TGCGCCAGCAGCCCACTTGCCCCGACAGGCCCCCACACTGAAGCTTTCTTT.

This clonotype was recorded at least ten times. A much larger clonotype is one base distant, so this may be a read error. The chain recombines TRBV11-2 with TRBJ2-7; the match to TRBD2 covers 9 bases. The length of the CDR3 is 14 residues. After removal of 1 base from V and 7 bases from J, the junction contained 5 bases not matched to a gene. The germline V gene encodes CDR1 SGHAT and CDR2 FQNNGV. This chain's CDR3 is CASSLVTSGNEQYF. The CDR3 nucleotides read TGTGCCAGCAGCTTAGTGACTAGCGGCAATGAGCAGTACTTC.

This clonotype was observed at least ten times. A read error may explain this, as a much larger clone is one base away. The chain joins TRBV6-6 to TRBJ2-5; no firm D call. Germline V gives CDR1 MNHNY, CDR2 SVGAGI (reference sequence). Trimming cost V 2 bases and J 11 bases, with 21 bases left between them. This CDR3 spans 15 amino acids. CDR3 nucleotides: TGTGCCAGCAGTTACGGCGCGGTGTACTACAATGAGCAGTACTTC. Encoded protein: CASSYGAVYYNEQYF.

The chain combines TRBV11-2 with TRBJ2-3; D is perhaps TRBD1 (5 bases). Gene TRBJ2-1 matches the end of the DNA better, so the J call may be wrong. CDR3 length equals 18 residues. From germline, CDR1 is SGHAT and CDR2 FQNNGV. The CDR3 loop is CASSTRAWWVYSYNEQFF. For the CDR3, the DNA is TGTGCCAGCAGCACCAGGGCCTGGTGGGTTTATTCCTACAATGAGCAGTTCTTC.

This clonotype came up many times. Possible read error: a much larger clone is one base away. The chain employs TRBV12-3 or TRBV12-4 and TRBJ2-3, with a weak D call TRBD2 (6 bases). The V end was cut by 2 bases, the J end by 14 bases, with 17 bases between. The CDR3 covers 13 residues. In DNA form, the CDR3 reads TGTGCCAGCAGTTTAAATTCCGGCGGGGAGCTGTATTTT. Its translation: CASSLNSGGELYF.

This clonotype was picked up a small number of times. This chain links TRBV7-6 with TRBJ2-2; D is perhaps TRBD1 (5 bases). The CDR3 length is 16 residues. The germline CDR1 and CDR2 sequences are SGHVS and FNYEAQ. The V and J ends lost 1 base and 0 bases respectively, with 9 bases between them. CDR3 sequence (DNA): TGTGCCAGCAGCTTAGATCAGGGCGCGAACACCGGGGAGCTGTTTTTT. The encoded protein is CASSLDQGANTGELFF.

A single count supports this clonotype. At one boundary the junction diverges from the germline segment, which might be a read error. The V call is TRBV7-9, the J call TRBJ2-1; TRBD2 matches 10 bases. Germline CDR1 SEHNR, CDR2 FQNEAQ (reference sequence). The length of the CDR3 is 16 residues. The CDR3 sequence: CASSLEVGLAYNEQFF. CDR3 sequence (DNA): TGTGCTAGCAGCTTAGAAGTGGGACTAGCGTACAATGAGCAGTTCTTC.

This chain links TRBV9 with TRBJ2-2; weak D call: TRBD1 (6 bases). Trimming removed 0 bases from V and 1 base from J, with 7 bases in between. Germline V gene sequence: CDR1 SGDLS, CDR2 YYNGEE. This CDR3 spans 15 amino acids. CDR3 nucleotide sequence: TGTGCCAGCAGCGTAGCGGGACAGAACACCGGGGAGCTGTTTTTT. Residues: CASSVAGQNTGELFF.

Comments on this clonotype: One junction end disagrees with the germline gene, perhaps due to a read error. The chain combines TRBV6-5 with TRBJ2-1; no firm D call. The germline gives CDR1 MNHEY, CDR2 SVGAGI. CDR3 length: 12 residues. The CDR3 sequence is CASSIRPYEHYF. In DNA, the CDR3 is TGTGCCAGCAGTATACGGCCTTACGAGCATTACTTC.

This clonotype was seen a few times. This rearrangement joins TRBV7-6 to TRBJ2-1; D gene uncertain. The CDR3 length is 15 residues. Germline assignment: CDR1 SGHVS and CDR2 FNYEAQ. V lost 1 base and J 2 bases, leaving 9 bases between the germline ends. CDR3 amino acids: CASSLGGVPYNEQFF. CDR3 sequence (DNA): TGTGCCAGCAGCTTAGGAGGTGTCCCCTACAATGAGCAGTTCTTC.

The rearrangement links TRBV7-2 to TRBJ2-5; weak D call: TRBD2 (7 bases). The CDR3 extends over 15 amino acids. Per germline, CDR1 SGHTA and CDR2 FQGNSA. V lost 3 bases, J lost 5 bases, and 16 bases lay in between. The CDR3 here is CASSLVRGGGETQYF. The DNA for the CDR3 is TGTGCCAGCAGCTTGGTCAGAGGGGGAGGGGAGACCCAGTACTTC. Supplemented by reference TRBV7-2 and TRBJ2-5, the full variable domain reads GAGVSQSPSNKVTEKGKDVELRCDPISGHTALYWYRQSLGQGLEFLIYFQGNSAPDKSGLPSDRFSAERTGGSVSTLTIQRTQQEDSAVYLCASSLVRGGGETQYFGPGTRLLVL.